One and the same sample provided the 15 T cell receptor beta chains below, sequenced in a study of T cells in Graves' hyperthyroidism and ophthalmopathy. RNA transcripts were the template for amplifying TCR beta CDR3 regions. The HTBI primer set drove a first-round RT-PCR of the TCR CDR3. Each CDR3 protein is one row after TCRdb ran MiXCR on the multiplex PCR reads. This table has 690,000 or so distinct CDR3 sequences, 18% appearing once. Sequenced: blood. These receptors were taken from a woman aged 45-65 years with Graves' hyperthyroidism that later progressed to Graves' ophthalmopathy.

V and J are TRBV3-1 and TRBJ1-4, with D maybe TRBD1 (5 bases). V was trimmed by 0 bases and J by 5 bases, leaving 13 bases between them. CDR1 is LGHDT and CDR2 is YNNKEL in the germline V gene (reference sequence). CDR3 size: 16 residues. This CDR3 reads CASSQDRGTGNEKLFF. The CDR3 DNA is TGTGCCAGCAGCCAAGATCGGGGGACGGGAAATGAAAAACTGTTTTTT. The entire variable domain, with the rest obtained from reference TRBV3-1 and TRBJ1-4, is as follows: DTAVSQTPKYLVTQMGNDKSIKCEQNLGHDTMYWYKQDSKKFLKIMFSYNNKELIINETVPNRFSPKSPDKAHLNLHINSLELGDSAVYFCASSQDRGTGNEKLFFGSGTQLSVL.

This clonotype was seen a handful of times. V gene TRBV6-1 combines with J gene TRBJ1-1; perhaps TRBD1 as D (5 bases). Germline V gene data show CDR1 as MNHNS and CDR2 as SASEGT. Trimming removed 3 bases at V and 5 bases at J, with 13 bases between. CDR3 length: 14 residues. The chain's CDR3 is CASSDSWGRTEAFF. CDR3 DNA sequence: TGTGCCAGCAGTGACTCTTGGGGGAGAACTGAAGCTTTCTTT.

J is TRBJ2-7 and V is TRBV6-1; possibly TRBD1 or TRBD2 for D (5 bases each). Germline CDR1 is MNHNS and CDR2 is SASEGT. The CDR3 has 16 amino acids. CDR3 loop: CGHTPNHGDLSYEQYF. CDR3 nucleotide sequence: TGTGGCCATACCCCCAATCACGGGGACCTCTCCTACGAGCAGTACTTC.

Here the CDR3 reads CAISEEGATEAFF. The CDR3 region has the DNA TGTGCCATTTCGGAGGAAGGGGCCACTGAAGCTTTCTTT. V and J are TRBV10-3 and TRBJ1-1; perhaps TRBD1 as D (5 bases). The CDR3 consists of 13 residues. Germline CDR1 ENHRY, CDR2 SYGVKD. V was cut by 9 bases and J by 4 bases, with 15 bases left in between.

The sample holds many counts of this clonotype. The gene calls are TRBV5-1 and TRBJ2-5; D might be TRBD1 (7 bases). The V end lost 0 bases, the J end lost 1 base, and 10 bases lay between the germline ends. This CDR3 is 15 amino acids long. Per germline, CDR1 SGHRS and CDR2 YFSETQ. CDR3 amino acids: CASSLVQGGQETQYF. CDR3 nucleotide sequence: TGCGCCAGCAGCTTGGTGCAGGGGGGCCAAGAGACCCAGTACTTC.

The chain links TRBV2 to TRBJ2-2; 9 bases map to TRBD1. This CDR3 spans 23 amino acids. Per the germline V gene, CDR1 is SNHLY and CDR2 is FYNNEI. The trim removed 3 bases at V and 0 bases at J, leaving 23 bases unmatched. The CDR3 DNA reads TGTGCCAGCAGTGACGAGGGCCCTACCGGGACAGGGACACCCCCGGCGAACACCGGGGAGCTGTTTTTT. Its protein product is CASSDEGPTGTGTPPANTGELFF.

The table lists this clonotype with many counts. The V and J genes are TRBV6-2 or TRBV6-3 and TRBJ1-1; TRBD1 aligns across 10 bases. With V trimmed by 3 bases and J by 0 bases, 13 bases remained unmatched. CDR1 is MNHEY and CDR2 is SVGEGT in the germline V gene. This CDR3 has 19 residues. The CDR3 sequence: CASSYSGTGVTFMNTEAFF. The CDR3, as DNA: TGTGCCAGCAGTTATTCCGGGACAGGGGTCACTTTTATGAACACTGAAGCTTTCTTT.

This clonotype was seen only once. V is TRBV2 and J is TRBJ1-4, with D possibly matching TRBD1 (5 bases). The germline V gene encodes CDR1 SNHLY and CDR2 FYNNEI. Trimming stripped 4 bases from V and 12 bases from J, with 9 bases between. The CDR3 length is 11 residues. CDR3 in amino acids: CASSGRDQLFF. The CDR3 bases are TGTGCCAGCAGTGGGCGGGACCAACTGTTTTTT.

A few counts support this clonotype. The rearrangement uses TRBV11-2 and TRBJ1-1, with 7 bases identical to TRBD1. Germline V CDR1 and CDR2: SGHAT, FQNNGV. This CDR3 is 13 amino acids long. Germline trimming cut 6 bases from V and 8 bases from J; bases unmatched to any gene: 9. CDR3 amino acids: CASRSLPGGEAFF. DNA for the CDR3: TGTGCCAGCAGGTCCCTGCCAGGGGGAGAAGCTTTCTTT.

This clonotype has at least ten counts. J is TRBJ1-6 and V is TRBV13; tentative D call: TRBD1 (5 bases). CDR1 is PRHDT and CDR2 is FYEKMQ in the germline V gene (reference sequence). The V and J ends lost 1 base and 7 bases respectively, with 11 bases between them. The CDR3 covers 15 residues. CDR3 in amino acids: CASSLEAGKNSPLHF. The DNA for the CDR3 is TGTGCCAGCAGCTTAGAGGCAGGGAAGAATTCACCCCTCCACTTT.

This clonotype was picked up many times. V gene TRBV4-1 combines with J gene TRBJ1-5; 7 nucleotides agree with TRBD1. The CDR3 extends over 16 amino acids. The V gene's germline CDR1 is MGHRA and CDR2 YSYEKL. The V and J ends lost 2 bases and 4 bases, in that order; junction bases with no gene match: 8. CDR3 sequence (DNA): TGCGCCAGCAGCCAAAGTCCCTCGACAGGGAATCAGCCCCAGCATTTT. Its protein product is CASSQSPSTGNQPQHF.

This clonotype has more than one count but fewer than ten. The chain uses TRBV20-1 and TRBJ1-2, with D uncertain. V was clipped by 6 bases and J by 8 bases, with 10 bases between them. The CDR3 has 10 residues. The V gene's germline CDR1 is DFQATT and CDR2 SNEGSKA (reference sequence). The CDR3 loop is CSARQRGYTF. CDR3 in DNA: TGCAGTGCAAGACAACGCGGCTACACCTTC.

At least ten counts were recorded for this clonotype. V gene TRBV7-8 combines with J gene TRBJ2-5, with TRBD2 identical over 8 bases. Trimming removed 4 bases from V and 4 bases from J; junction bases left unmatched: 11. Germline loops: CDR1 SGHVS, CDR2 FQNEAQ. This CDR3 has 16 amino acids. The CDR3 DNA reads as TGTGCCAGCAGCTCCTCCGGGACTAGGAGAGGAGAGACCCAGTACTTC. The encoded protein is CASSSSGTRRGETQYF.

In its sample, this clonotype was seen a few times. The genes are TRBV5-1 and TRBJ1-2, with TRBD1 identical over 9 bases. CDR1 and CDR2 from the germline V gene are SGHRS and YFSETQ. V lost 1 base to trimming and J lost 2 bases; unmatched junction nucleotides: 3. The CDR3 consists of 15 residues. The CDR3 loop is CASSLKQGANYGYTF. The CDR3 coding sequence is TGCGCCAGCAGCTTGAAACAGGGGGCGAACTATGGCTACACCTTC.

The J gene is TRBJ2-7, the V gene TRBV5-1; D might be TRBD1 or TRBD2, each matching 6 bases. The CDR3 extends over 16 amino acids. CDR1 is SGHRS and CDR2 is YFSETQ in the germline V gene. Trimming removed 4 bases from V and 6 bases from J, with 23 bases in between. CDR3 nucleotides: TGCGCCAGCAGCCCCACCGGACCGCTCTCGGGGGCCGAGCAGTACTTC. It yields the protein CASSPTGPLSGAEQYF.